The present entry profiles one T cell receptor (beta chain) with its context. One entry per CDR3 protein, called by TCRdb with MiXCR from the RT-PCR reads. This sample has fewer than 800,000 distinct CDR3 sequences, with more than 13% found just once. This CDR3 spans 14 amino acids. The germline V gene has CDR1 SGHAT and CDR2 FQDESV (reference sequence). The V end was cut by 4 bases, the J end by 4 bases, with 11 bases between. The chain links TRBV11-1 to TRBJ2-1, with D maybe TRBD1 (6 bases). The clonotype comes from a female donor in good health, serving as a healthy control. The sequenced sample was memory CD4+ T cells from blood. CDR3 loop: CASSSLTGYNEQFF. The DNA for the CDR3 is TGTGCCAGCAGCTCACTAACAGGGTACAATGAGCAGTTCTTC.